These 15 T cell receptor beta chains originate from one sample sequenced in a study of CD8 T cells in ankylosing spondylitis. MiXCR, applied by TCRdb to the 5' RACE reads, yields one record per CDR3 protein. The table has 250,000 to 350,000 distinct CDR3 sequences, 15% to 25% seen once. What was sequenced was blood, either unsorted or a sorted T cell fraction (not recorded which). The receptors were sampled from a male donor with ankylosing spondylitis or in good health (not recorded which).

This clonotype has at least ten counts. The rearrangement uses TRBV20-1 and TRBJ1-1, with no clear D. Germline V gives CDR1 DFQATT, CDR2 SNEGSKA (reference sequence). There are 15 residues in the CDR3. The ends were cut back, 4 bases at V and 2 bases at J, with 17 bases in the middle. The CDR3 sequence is CSATPRIEFNTEAFF. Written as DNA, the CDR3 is TGCAGTGCTACCCCCAGGATCGAGTTTAACACTGAAGCTTTCTTT.

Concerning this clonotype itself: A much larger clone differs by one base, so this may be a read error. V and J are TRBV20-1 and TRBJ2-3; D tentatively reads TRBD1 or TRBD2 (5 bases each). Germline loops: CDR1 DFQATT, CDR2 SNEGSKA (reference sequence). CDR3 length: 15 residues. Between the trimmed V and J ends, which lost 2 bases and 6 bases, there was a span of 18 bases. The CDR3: CSARRGVTKVDTQYF. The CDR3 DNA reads TGCAGTGCTAGAAGGGGAGTCACCAAAGTGGATACGCAGTATTTT.

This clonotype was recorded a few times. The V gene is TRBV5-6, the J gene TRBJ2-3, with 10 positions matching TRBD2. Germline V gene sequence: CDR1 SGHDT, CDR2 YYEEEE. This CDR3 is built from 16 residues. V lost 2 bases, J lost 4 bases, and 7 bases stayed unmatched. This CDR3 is CASSFGTSGIADTQYF. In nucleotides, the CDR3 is TGTGCCAGCAGCTTTGGCACTAGCGGGATAGCAGATACGCAGTATTTT.

The CDR3 DNA follows: TGTGCCAGCAGCGACGACAGGGTGGATGAAAAACTGTTTTTT. As protein: CASSDDRVDEKLFF. The genes are TRBV5-8 and TRBJ1-4; 7 bases match TRBD1. The CDR3 is 14 amino acids. The V and J ends lost 4 bases and 6 bases, in that order; junction bases with no gene match: 6. CDR1 and CDR2 from the germline V gene are SGHTS and YDEGEE.

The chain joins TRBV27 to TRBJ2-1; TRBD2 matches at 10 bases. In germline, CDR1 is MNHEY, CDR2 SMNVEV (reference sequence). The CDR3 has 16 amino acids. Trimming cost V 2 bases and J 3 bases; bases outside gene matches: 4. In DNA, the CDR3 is TGTGCCAGCAGTTTAGCACTAGCGGGGCACTACAATGAGCAGTTCTTC. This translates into CASSLALAGHYNEQFF.

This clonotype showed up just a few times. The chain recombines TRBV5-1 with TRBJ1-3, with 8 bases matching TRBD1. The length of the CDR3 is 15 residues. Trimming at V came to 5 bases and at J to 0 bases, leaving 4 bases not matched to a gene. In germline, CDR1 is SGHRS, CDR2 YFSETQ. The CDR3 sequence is CASRRDRSSGNTIYF. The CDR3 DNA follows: TGCGCCAGCAGGCGGGACAGGAGCTCTGGAAACACCATATATTTT.

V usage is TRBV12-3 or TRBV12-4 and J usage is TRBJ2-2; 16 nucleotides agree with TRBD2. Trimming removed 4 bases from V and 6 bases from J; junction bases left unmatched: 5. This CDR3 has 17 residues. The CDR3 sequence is CASSSGLAGGPSGELFF. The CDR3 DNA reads TGTGCCAGCAGTTCGGGACTAGCGGGAGGGCCCTCCGGGGAGCTGTTTTTT.

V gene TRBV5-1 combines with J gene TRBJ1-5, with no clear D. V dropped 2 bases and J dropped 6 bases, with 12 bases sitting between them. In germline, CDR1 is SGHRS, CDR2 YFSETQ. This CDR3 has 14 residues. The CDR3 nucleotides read TGCGCCAGCAGCTTTGATACAGAAAGTCAGCCCCAGCATTTT. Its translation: CASSFDTESQPQHF. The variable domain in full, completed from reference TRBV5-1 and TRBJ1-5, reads KAGVTQTPRYLIKTRGQQVTLSCSPISGHRSVSWYQQTPGQGLQFLFEYFSETQRNKGNFPGRFSGRQFSNSRSEMNVSTLELGDSALYLCASSFDTESQPQHFGDGTRLSIL.

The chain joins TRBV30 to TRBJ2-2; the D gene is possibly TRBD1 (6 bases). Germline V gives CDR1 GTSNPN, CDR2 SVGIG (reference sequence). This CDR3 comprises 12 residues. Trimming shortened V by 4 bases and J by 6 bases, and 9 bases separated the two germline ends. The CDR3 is CAWTRGPGELFF. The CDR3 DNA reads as TGTGCCTGGACCAGGGGCCCCGGGGAGCTGTTTTTT.

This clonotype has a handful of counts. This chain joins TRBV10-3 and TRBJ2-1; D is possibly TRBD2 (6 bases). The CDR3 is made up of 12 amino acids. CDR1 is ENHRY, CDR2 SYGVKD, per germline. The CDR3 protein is CVAGSSYNEQFF. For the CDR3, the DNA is TGTGTGGCCGGGAGCTCCTACAATGAGCAGTTCTTC.

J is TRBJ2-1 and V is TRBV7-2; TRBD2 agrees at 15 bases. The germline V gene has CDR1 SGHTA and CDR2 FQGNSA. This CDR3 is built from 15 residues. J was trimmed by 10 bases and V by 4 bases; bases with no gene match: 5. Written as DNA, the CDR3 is TGTGCCAGCAGCTATGGACTAGCGGGAGGGCGAGAGCAGTTCTTC. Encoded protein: CASSYGLAGGREQFF.

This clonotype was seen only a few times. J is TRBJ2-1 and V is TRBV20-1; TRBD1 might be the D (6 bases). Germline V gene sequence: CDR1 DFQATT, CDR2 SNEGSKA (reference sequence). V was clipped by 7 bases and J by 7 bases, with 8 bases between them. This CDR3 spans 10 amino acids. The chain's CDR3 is CSGTENEQFF. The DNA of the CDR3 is TGCAGTGGGACAGAAAATGAGCAGTTCTTC.

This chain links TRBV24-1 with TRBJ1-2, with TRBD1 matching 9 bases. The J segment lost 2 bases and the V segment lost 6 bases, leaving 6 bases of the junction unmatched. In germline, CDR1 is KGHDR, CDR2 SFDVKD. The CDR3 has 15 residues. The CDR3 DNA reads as TGTGCCACCAGTACAAAGGACAGGGGAAACTATGGCTACACCTTC. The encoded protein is CATSTKDRGNYGYTF.

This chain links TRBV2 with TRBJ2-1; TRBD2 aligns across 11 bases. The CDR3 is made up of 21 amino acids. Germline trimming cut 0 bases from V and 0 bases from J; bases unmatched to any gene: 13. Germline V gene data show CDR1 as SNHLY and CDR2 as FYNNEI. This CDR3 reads CASSEALFLAGGLSSYNEQFF. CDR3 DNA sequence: TGTGCCAGCAGTGAAGCGCTTTTTCTAGCGGGGGGCTTAAGCTCCTACAATGAGCAGTTCTTC.

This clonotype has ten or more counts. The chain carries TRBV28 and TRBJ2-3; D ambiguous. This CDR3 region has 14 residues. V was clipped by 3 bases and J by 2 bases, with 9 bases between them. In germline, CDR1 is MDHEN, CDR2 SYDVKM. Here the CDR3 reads CASSLGSLTDTQYF. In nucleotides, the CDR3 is TGTGCCAGCAGTTTGGGCAGCCTCACAGATACGCAGTATTTT.